These 19 T cell receptor beta chains share one sample of origin, sequenced in a study of Graves' ophthalmopathy and Graves' hyperthyroidism. RNA served as the template for amplifying TCR beta CDR3 regions. Second-round multiplex PCR came after first-round RT-PCR with HTBI primers. TCRdb itself ran the multiplex PCR reads through MiXCR, one entry per CDR3 protein. Among 650,000 to 800,000 distinct CDR3 sequences listed, about two fifths were seen once. Sample: peripheral blood. These receptors were collected from an adult man with Graves' ophthalmopathy.

The CDR3 loop reads CASSLDNTYEQYF. Here the CDR3 DNA reads TGCGCCAGCAGCTTGGACAACACCTACGAGCAGTACTTC. This sequence joins TRBV5-1 and TRBJ2-7; D remains ambiguous. CDR3 size: 13 residues. V was trimmed by 0 bases and J by 2 bases, leaving 6 bases between them. Per the germline V gene, CDR1 is SGHRS and CDR2 is YFSETQ. Using reference TRBV5-1 and TRBJ2-7 for the parts outside the CDR3, the full variable domain is KAGVTQTPRYLIKTRGQQVTLSCSPISGHRSVSWYQQTPGQGLQFLFEYFSETQRNKGNFPGRFSGRQFSNSRSEMNVSTLELGDSALYLCASSLDNTYEQYFGPGTRLTVT.

The chain is built from TRBV7-9 and TRBJ2-7; TRBD1 agrees at 7 bases. CDR1 SEHNR and CDR2 FQNEAQ come from the germline V gene (reference sequence). The CDR3 extends over 14 amino acids. Unmatched junction bases numbered 4, after V lost 3 bases and J lost 2 bases. This CDR3 reads CASSFGQVAYEQYF. CDR3 DNA sequence: TGTGCCAGCAGCTTTGGACAGGTAGCCTACGAGCAGTACTTC.

A note on this clonotype: This sequence may be a read error, since a much larger clone differs from it by one base. This chain uses TRBV4-3 with TRBJ1-2; D gene unclear. Deletions cut 1 base from V and 7 bases from J, with 10 bases between. Germline V gene sequence: CDR1 LGHNA, CDR2 YSLEER. This CDR3 has 13 residues. CDR3 region: CASSQVGSPGYTF. The CDR3 region has the DNA TGCGCCAGCAGCCAAGTCGGCAGCCCTGGCTACACCTTC.

This clonotype was counted a few times. The chain has TRBV4-1 and TRBJ1-1; D is ambiguous. The germline V and J ends were trimmed by 2 bases and 0 bases, with 10 bases remaining between them. Germline V gene sequence: CDR1 MGHRA, CDR2 YSYEKL. CDR3 length: 15 amino acids. This CDR3 reads CASSQNDGMNTEAFF. CDR3 nucleotides: TGCGCCAGCAGCCAAAACGACGGCATGAACACTGAAGCTTTCTTT.

The chain couples TRBV5-1 to TRBJ1-1, with D unclear. Trimming shortened V by 4 bases and J by 1 base, and 14 bases separated the two germline ends. In germline, CDR1 is SGHRS, CDR2 YFSETQ. CDR3 size: 15 residues. The CDR3 loop reads CASSPAGAENTEAFF. CDR3 nucleotides: TGCGCCAGCAGCCCTGCGGGAGCAGAGAACACTGAAGCTTTCTTT.

In this sample, this clonotype turned up many times. The rearrangement links TRBV29-1 to TRBJ1-2, with D tentatively TRBD1 (6 bases). CDR3 length equals 14 residues. The germline V gene has CDR1 SQVTM and CDR2 ANQGSEA. The V and J ends lost 1 base and 7 bases respectively, with 16 bases between them. CDR3 DNA sequence: TGCAGCGTTGAAGGGACGACAGGAGTTGGTGGCTACACCTTC. It translates to CSVEGTTGVGGYTF. The complete variable domain, with remaining parts taken from reference TRBV29-1 and TRBJ1-2, reads SAVISQKPSRDICQRGTSLTIQCQVDSQVTMMFWYRQQPGQSLTLIATANQGSEATYESGFVIDKFPISRPNLTFSTLTVSNMSPEDSSIYLCSVEGTTGVGGYTFGSGTRLTVV.

Comment on this clonotype: Since a much larger clone is just one base distant, this may be a read error. The chain recombines TRBV5-1 with TRBJ2-7, with D hard to call. V dropped 7 bases and J dropped 5 bases, with 16 bases sitting between them. The CDR3 is made up of 13 amino acids. Germline V CDR1 and CDR2: SGHRS, YFSETQ. DNA for the CDR3: TGCGCCAGCGGTGAGTCTGTCGGTGACGAGCAGTACTTC. This codes for CASGESVGDEQYF.

The CDR3 sequence: CAISLGGRGTEAFF. Here the CDR3 DNA reads TGTGCCATCAGTTTGGGGGGGCGCGGCACTGAAGCTTTCTTT. The chain recombines TRBV10-3 with TRBJ1-1; weak D call: TRBD1 (6 bases). Germline V gene lookup returns CDR1 ENHRY and CDR2 SYGVKD. The CDR3 covers 14 residues. V lost 5 bases and J 4 bases, leaving 14 bases between the germline ends.

This chain links TRBV25-1 with TRBJ1-6; 7 bases are a match to TRBD1. The CDR3 length is 14 residues. V shed 8 bases and J 5 bases; nucleotides not matched to a gene: 6. The germline gives CDR1 MGHDK, CDR2 SYGVNS. The CDR3 is CASGRTGHNSPLHF. The CDR3 coding sequence is TGTGCCAGCGGCCGGACAGGTCATAATTCACCCCTCCACTTT. Full variable domain (outside the CDR3, taken from reference TRBV25-1 and TRBJ1-6): EADIYQTPRYLVIGTGKKITLECSQTMGHDKMYWYQQDPGMELHLIHYSYGVNSTEKGDLSSESTVSRIRTEHFPLTLESARPSHTSQYLCASGRTGHNSPLHFGNGTRLTVT.

This clonotype was detected ten times or more. The V and J genes are TRBV7-2 and TRBJ2-7, with TRBD1 matching 8 bases. This CDR3 contains 13 residues. CDR1 is SGHTA, CDR2 FQGNSA, per germline. V gave up 6 bases and J gave up 6 bases; unmatched junction bases: 7. CDR3 nucleotide sequence: TGTGCCAGCAGTTTAAACAGGGGGGTCGAGCAGTACTTC. It yields the protein CASSLNRGVEQYF.

This clonotype was observed a single time. The J gene is TRBJ2-7, the V gene TRBV7-6; a weak D match, TRBD2 (5 bases). Per the germline V gene, CDR1 is SGHVS and CDR2 is FNYEAQ. CDR3 size: 13 residues. Trimming shortened V by 5 bases and J by 3 bases, and 11 bases separated the two germline ends. CDR3 residues: CASSAPADYEQYF. CDR3 nucleotides: TGTGCCAGCAGCGCACCAGCGGACTACGAGCAGTACTTC.

CDR3 nucleotide sequence: TGTGCCAGCAGTCCTAATACTGGAGCTGCCAACGAGCAGTACTTC. Translated, it gives CASSPNTGAANEQYF. The V and J genes are TRBV6-5 and TRBJ2-7; D call uncertain. CDR3 length: 15 residues. CDR1 is MNHEY and CDR2 is SVGAGI in the germline V gene. V was trimmed by 5 bases and J by 5 bases, leaving 19 bases between them.

In this sample, this clonotype turned up a few times. The chain uses TRBV6-5 and TRBJ1-2; D unclear. V shed 8 bases and J shed 4 bases, with 11 bases lying between them. The germline gives CDR1 MNHEY, CDR2 SVGAGI. The CDR3 length is 12 residues. The chain's CDR3 is CASGVLGYGYTF. Written as DNA, the CDR3 is TGTGCCAGCGGGGTTCTGGGCTATGGCTACACCTTC.

The chain carries TRBV7-2 and TRBJ1-5; 7 bases align to TRBD1. Germline values: CDR1 SGHTA, CDR2 FQGNSA. J was trimmed by 11 bases and V by 5 bases; bases with no gene match: 3. CDR3 length: 11 amino acids. CDR3 nucleotides: TGTGCCAGCAGCCAGACAGGGACCCAGCATTTT. Residues: CASSQTGTQHF. Filled out from reference TRBV7-2 and TRBJ1-5, the complete variable domain reads GAGVSQSPSNKVTEKGKDVELRCDPISGHTALYWYRQSLGQGLEFLIYFQGNSAPDKSGLPSDRFSAERTGGSVSTLTIQRTQQEDSAVYLCASSQTGTQHFGDGTRLSIL.

The sample holds one count of this clonotype. This may arise from a read error, as a much more abundant clone is one base away. Given the absence of the conserved phenylalanine or tryptophan at the CDR3 end, a read error is likely. The chain joins TRBV20-1 to TRBJ1-1, with D tentatively TRBD1 (5 bases). Deletions cut 3 bases from V and 2 bases from J, with 7 bases between. Germline loops: CDR1 DFQATT, CDR2 SNEGSKA (reference sequence). The length of the CDR3 is 12 residues. The chain's CDR3 is CSASTGNTEAFV. CDR3 DNA: TGCAGTGCTAGCACAGGTAACACTGAAGCTTTCGTT.

This clonotype has at least ten counts. The genes are TRBV15 and TRBJ2-7; the D is unclear. CDR1 is LNHNV and CDR2 is YYDKDF in the germline V gene (reference sequence). Between the trimmed V and J ends, which lost 0 bases and 0 bases, there was a span of 9 bases. This CDR3 contains 15 residues. CDR3 amino acids: CATSREVDNSYEQYF. Here the CDR3 DNA reads TGTGCCACCAGCAGAGAAGTAGACAACTCCTACGAGCAGTACTTC.

This clonotype occurred a few times. The chain uses TRBV5-1 and TRBJ1-1; D remains ambiguous. The V gene's germline CDR1 is SGHRS and CDR2 YFSETQ. This CDR3 spans 14 amino acids. V shed 1 base and J shed 6 bases, with 13 bases lying between them. CDR3 loop: CASSLRLYPSEAFF. The CDR3, as DNA: TGCGCCAGCAGCTTGCGACTTTATCCGTCTGAAGCTTTCTTT.

This clonotype turned up a few times. The chain couples TRBV18 to TRBJ2-7; 9 positions match TRBD2. In germline, CDR1 is KGHSH, CDR2 LQKENI. The CDR3 contains 16 residues. With 0 bases clipped from V and 4 bases from J, the junction kept 7 bases outside the gene matches. Here the CDR3 DNA reads TGTGCCAGCTCACCACCCCGGACTAGCGCGGCGTACGAGCAGTACTTC. It specifies CASSPPRTSAAYEQYF.

This chain joins TRBV19 and TRBJ1-5, with unresolved D. The CDR3 runs 17 residues. V lost 3 bases, J lost 1 base, and 16 bases lay in between. Germline V lookup: CDR1 LNHDA, CDR2 SQIVND (reference sequence). This chain's CDR3 is CASSISRGSLSNQPQHF. DNA of the CDR3: TGTGCCAGTAGTATTTCGCGGGGTAGTCTGAGCAATCAGCCCCAGCATTTT.